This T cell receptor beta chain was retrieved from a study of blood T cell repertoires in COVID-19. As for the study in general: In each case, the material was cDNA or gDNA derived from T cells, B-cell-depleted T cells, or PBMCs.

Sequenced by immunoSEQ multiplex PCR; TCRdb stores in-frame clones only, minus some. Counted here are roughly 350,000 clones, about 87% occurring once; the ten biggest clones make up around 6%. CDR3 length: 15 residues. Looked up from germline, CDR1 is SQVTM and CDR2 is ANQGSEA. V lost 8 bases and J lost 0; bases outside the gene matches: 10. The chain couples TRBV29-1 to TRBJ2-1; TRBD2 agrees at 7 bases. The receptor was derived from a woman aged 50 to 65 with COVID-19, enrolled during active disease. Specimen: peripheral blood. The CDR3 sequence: CSLKGASGSYNEQFF. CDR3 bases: TGCAGCCTCAAAGGGGCTAGCGGCTCCTACAATGAGCAGTTCTTC.